This T cell receptor (beta chain) was found in a study of blood T cell repertoires in COVID-19 (dated by TCRdb to about 2020). In the study overall: The collaborator samples originated in the United States, Italy and Spain and spanned the acute and convalescent phases of COVID-19. The material from the prospective study consisted of cDNA or gDNA derived from T cells, B-cell-depleted T cells, or PBMCs. Deeply sampled blood TCRbeta repertoires from subjects exposed to, actively infected with, or recovered from COVID-19 were included in the dataset. A freely available public database, intended as a resource for researchers studying the immune response to SARS-CoV-2, is where the repertoires were released. The samples were drawn from two sources: the first 160 participants of the ongoing ImmuneRACE study, and some 1,300 subjects contributed by 6 global collaborators. Nearly every sample came with metadata listing a de-identified subject ID, COVID-19 status, age in years and sex. HLA class I and class II types, where available, came from metadata supplied by the sample provider rather than from assay-based typing. The paper's findings and limits, for the study overall: How much clinical and demographic metadata was included differed by source and by participant, and the metadata was provided uncurated.

According to the germline V gene, CDR1 reads SGDLS and CDR2 reads YYNGEE. The junction carries 6 bases between V and J, which are trimmed by 0 bases and 0 bases respectively. The CDR3 holds 14 amino acids from the cysteine to the phenylalanine. The CDR3 DNA has 42 bases and is translated from base 1. In Seattle, one collaborating source enrolled patients while the infection was active and tracked those patients longitudinally over the course of disease. Collaborating institutions collected whole blood in K2EDTA tubes following their own protocols. For TCRbeta analysis, collaborators shipped samples as frozen whole blood, isolated PBMCs, or DNA extracted from either of those sample types. A remark on this clone: The specificity of this receptor is unknown. No much larger clone is present one base from it, and per-base qualities are unavailable. This same CDR3 is encoded by further DNA sequences in the sample.

The immunoSEQ Assay, a bias-controlled multiplex PCR, was used to amplify TCRbeta CDR3 regions from genomic DNA. Turning to the authors' computational methods: The number of nucleated cells in each sample was estimated by amplification of reference gene primers within the assay. Sequence reads were collapsed and filtered to measure the absolute abundance of every unique TCRbeta CDR3 rearrangement. For each sample, productive Simpson clonality was calculated as the square root of Simpson's diversity index across productive rearrangements. TCRdb's version of the immuneACCESS table is confined to in-frame rearrangements and falls short of the full clone set. An unresolved V gene accounts for under half of the shortfall where checked; the remainder is of unknown origin. The V and J calls and clone size are taken from that table; D and trimming were inferred from the DNA. The sample table holds 250,000 to 400,000 clones, of which roughly nine tenths were seen once. The ten largest clones take up less than 3.5% of the sample.

The clonotype originates from a woman younger than 45 with COVID-19, enrolled during active disease. The rearrangement joined TRBV9 to TRBJ1-1; TRBD1 is a possible D gene, resting on 5 matching bases. The sequenced material came from peripheral blood. CDR3 reads: CASSVGQMNTEAFF. At the DNA level, the sequence is TGTGCCAGCAGCGTAGGACAGATGAACACTGAAGCTTTCTTT.